Detailed here is one T cell receptor (beta chain). The V end lost 7 bases, the J end lost 3 bases, and 11 bases lay between the germline ends. The CDR3 sequence is 13 residues long. The V gene's germline CDR1 is SGHAT and CDR2 FQNNGV. This table comes from immunoSEQ multiplex PCR, and its TCRdb copy is limited to in-frame clones, with some not included. Of around 70,000 clones listed, 80% to 90% are singletons. The sample comes from a study of blood T cell repertoires in COVID-19. Input material: peripheral blood. The chain joins TRBV11-2 to TRBJ2-3; D might be TRBD1 (6 bases). The TCR was taken from an elderly woman with active or convalescent COVID-19. The CDR3 DNA reads TGTGCCAGCACCCAGGGGTTAACAGATACGCAGTATTTT. Translating gives CASTQGLTDTQYF.